This is a list of T cell receptor beta chains from one sample in a study of CXCR3-negative and CXCR3-positive naive CD8 T cells. TCRdb reprocessed the 5' RACE reads; each CDR3 protein has one entry and no DNA is given. The sample table includes fewer than 7,000 distinct CDR3 sequences. Input material: naive CXCR3+ CD8+ T cells from blood. The origin of the receptors is a human donor in good health. Some clones in this sample may be carry-over from other donors' samples. Each CDR3 is given with its conserved first and last residue. Fields, in order: V gene, clone size, J gene, CDR3 protein. The listing skips clone size in some rows; elsewhere it reads once, few, many or a size class.

>TRBV4-1|-|TRBJ1-4
CASSQEERLEKLFF
>TRBV28|-|TRBJ2-1
CASSLSLNEQFF
>TRBV15|medium-sized|TRBJ1-5
CATSRERSNQPQHF
>TRBV4-2|-|TRBJ2-7
CASSQETSDYEQYF
>TRBV7-9|medium-sized|TRBJ2-1
CASSLAASGRPHNEQFF
>TRBV25-1|medium-sized|TRBJ2-5
CASSRQGRGETQYF
>TRBV7-9|-|TRBJ2-5
CASSHPDRTEETQYF
>TRBV7-6|-|TRBJ2-7
CASSLADRYEQYF
>TRBV20-1|medium-sized|TRBJ2-2
CSARELAGLTGELFF
>TRBV2|medium-sized|TRBJ1-4
CASSEAGFDSAGEKLFF
>TRBV6-5|medium-sized|TRBJ2-1
CASSYSKAGNEQFF